The entry that follows covers one T cell receptor beta chain sequence. The data were taken from a study of T-cell reconstitution after alpha-beta-depleted transplantation in children. The CDR3 runs 14 residues. V was clipped by 6 bases and J by 1 base, with 16 bases between them. The germline V gene encodes CDR1 DFQATT and CDR2 SNEGSKA (reference sequence). Using unique molecular identifiers, the investigators prepared the TCRbeta library. TCRdb used MiXCR to reprocess the PCR reads, holding one entry per CDR3 protein. This sample has some 550,000 distinct CDR3 sequences, with 15% to 20% found just once.

V is TRBV20-1 and J is TRBJ2-7; D may be TRBD2 (5 bases). This clonotype originated in a human donor who donated a stem cell graft to a child with acute lymphoblastic leukemia. The source material was PBMCs from the stem cell graft donor, sampled from the stem cell graft. CDR3 bases: TGCAGTGCCCGCCTCCGGGATCCATCCTACGAGCAGTACTTC. Translation: CSARLRDPSYEQYF.